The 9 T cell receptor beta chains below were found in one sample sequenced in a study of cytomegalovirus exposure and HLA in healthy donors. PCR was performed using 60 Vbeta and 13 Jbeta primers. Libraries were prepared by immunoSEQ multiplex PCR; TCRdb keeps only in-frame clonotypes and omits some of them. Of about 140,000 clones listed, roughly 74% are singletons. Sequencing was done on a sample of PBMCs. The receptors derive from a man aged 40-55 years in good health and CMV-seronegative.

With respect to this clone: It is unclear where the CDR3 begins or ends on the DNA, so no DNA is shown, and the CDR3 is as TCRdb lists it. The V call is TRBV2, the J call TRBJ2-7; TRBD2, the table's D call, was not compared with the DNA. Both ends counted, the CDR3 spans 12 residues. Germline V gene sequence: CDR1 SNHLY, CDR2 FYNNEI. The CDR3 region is CASILEGYEQYF.

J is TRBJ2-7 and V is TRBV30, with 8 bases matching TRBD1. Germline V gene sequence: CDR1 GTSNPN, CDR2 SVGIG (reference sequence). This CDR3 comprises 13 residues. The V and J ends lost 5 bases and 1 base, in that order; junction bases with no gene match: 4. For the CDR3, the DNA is TGTGCCTGGCGTACAGGGGGATCCTACGAGCAGTACTTC. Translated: CAWRTGGSYEQYF.

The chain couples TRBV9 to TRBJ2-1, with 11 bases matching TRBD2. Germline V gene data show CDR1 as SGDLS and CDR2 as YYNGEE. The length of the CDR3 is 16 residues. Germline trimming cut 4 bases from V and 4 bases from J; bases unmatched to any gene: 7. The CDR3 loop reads CASSPMGTSGYNEQFF. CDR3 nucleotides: TGTGCCAGCAGCCCGATGGGGACTAGCGGTTACAATGAGCAGTTCTTC. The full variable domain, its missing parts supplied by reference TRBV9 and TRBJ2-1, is DSGVTQTPKHLITATGQRVTLRCSPRSGDLSVYWYQQSLDQGLQFLIQYYNGEERAKGNILERFSAQQFPDLHSELNLSSLELGDSALYFCASSPMGTSGYNEQFFGPGTRLTVL.

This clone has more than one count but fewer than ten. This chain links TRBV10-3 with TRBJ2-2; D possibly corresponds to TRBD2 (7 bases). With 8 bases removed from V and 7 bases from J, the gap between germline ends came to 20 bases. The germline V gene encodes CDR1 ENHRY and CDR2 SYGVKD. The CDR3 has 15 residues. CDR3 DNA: TGTGCCATCGCGGGGACGGCGGGGGCGGACGGGGAGCTGTTTTTT. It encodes CAIAGTAGADGELFF.

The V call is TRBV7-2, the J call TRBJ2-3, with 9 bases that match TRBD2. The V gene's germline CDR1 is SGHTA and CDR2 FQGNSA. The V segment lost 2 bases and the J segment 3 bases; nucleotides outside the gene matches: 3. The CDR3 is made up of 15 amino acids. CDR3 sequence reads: CASSLLAGPTDTQYF. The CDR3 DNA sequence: TGTGCCAGCAGCTTACTAGCGGGGCCAACAGATACGCAGTATTTT.

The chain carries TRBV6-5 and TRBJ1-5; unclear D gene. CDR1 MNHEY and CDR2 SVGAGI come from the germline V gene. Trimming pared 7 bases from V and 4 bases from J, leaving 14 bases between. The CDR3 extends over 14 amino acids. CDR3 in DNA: TGTGCCAGCACCACGTCGTACCTAAATCAGCCCCAGCATTTT. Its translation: CASTTSYLNQPQHF.

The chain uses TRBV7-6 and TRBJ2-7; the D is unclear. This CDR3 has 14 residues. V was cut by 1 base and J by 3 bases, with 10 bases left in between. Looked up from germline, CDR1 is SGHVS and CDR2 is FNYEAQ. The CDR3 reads CASSLGGQNYEQYF. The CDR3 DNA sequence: TGTGCCAGCAGCTTAGGCGGCCAGAACTACGAGCAGTACTTC.

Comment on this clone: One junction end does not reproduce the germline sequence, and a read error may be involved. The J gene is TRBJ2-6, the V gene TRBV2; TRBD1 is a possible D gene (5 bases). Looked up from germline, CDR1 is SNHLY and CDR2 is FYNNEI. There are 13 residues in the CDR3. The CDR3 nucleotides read TGTGCCAGCAGCAACTCTGGGGCCAACGCCCTGACTTTC. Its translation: CASSNSGANALTF.

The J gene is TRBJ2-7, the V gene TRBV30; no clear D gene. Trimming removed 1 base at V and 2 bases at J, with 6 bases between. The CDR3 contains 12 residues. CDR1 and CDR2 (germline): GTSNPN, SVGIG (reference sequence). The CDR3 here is CAWSDGAYEQYF. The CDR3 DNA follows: TGTGCCTGGAGTGACGGAGCCTACGAGCAGTACTTC. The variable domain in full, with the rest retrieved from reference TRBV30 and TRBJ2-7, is SQTIHQWPATLVQPVGSPLSLECTVEGTSNPNLYWYRQAAGRGLQLLFYSVGIGQISSEVPQNLSASRPQDRQFILSSKKLLLSDSGFYLCAWSDGAYEQYFGPGTRLTVT.